This T cell receptor beta chain originates from a study of blood T cells in healthy people across ages. Study-wide findings and caveats: Not knowing donor CMV status may have confounded expanded clonotype changes. Donors of long life had a larger count of naive CD4+ cells and greater diversity than aged donors. Age showed a roughly linear inverse relationship with TCR beta diversity per million T cells. Without sorted subsets, naive and antigen-experienced compartments could not be conclusively compared.

Through a sample-barcoded 5' primer and a J-beta primer mix, a second PCR was run for about 7 to 12 cycles. TCRdb re-derived calls from the 5' RACE reads in MiXCR, one entry per CDR3 protein. This sample carries hundreds of thousands of distinct CDR3 sequences, over 45% of them seen once, and the ten largest clones take 30% to 40%. This clonotype was seen a few times. Its antigen is not identified. The CDR3 spans 15 residues. Germline V gives CDR1 SNHLY, CDR2 FYNNEI. V shed 2 bases and J shed 8 bases, with 18 bases lying between them. The sample was blood. The gene calls are TRBV2 and TRBJ1-2; D is perhaps TRBD1 (5 bases). The TCR was taken from a woman aged 60 to 75 in good health. The CDR3: CASSEHETDPRGYTF. CDR3 in DNA: TGTGCCAGCAGTGAACATGAGACAGACCCTCGGGGCTACACCTTC.